This record covers a single T cell receptor (beta chain). Its cognate antigen is unknown. The record originates from a study of a mutant IDH1 vaccine in newly diagnosed glioma. Study-wide findings and caveats: Pseudoprogression appeared unlinked to shifts in leading peripheral T cell clonotypes.

Time point meaning: week 47, end of study. Every single dose of the vaccine, 300 ug of mutant IDH1 20-mer peptide, came with topical imiquimod. Clones were sequenced by immunoSEQ multiplex PCR, and TCRdb holds only the in-frame ones, with some missing. There are about 56,000 clones in the sample; less than 80% occur only once, and approximately 5.3% lies in the top ten. The sequencing used PBMCs, collected from a glioma patient whose treatment included an IDH1 peptide vaccine. The receptor's source is a man aged 45-65 years with glioma.

The CDR3: CASTMGGRRTDTQYF. CDR3 bases: TGTGCCAGTACCATGGGGGGTCGACGCACAGATACGCAGTATTTT. The V call is TRBV19, the J call TRBJ2-3; a weak D match, TRBD2 (6 bases). Germline CDR1 reads LNHDA; CDR2 reads SQIVND (reference sequence). The CDR3 totals 15 residues. Trimming pared 7 bases from V and 1 base from J, leaving 15 bases between.